This T cell receptor (beta chain) stems from a study of blood T cell repertoires in COVID-19. Background on the study: Donors in the United States, Italy and Spain gave samples during acute or convalescent COVID-19.

After removal of 4 bases from V and 0 bases from J, the junction contained 3 bases not matched to a gene. Germline V CDR1 and CDR2: MNHEY, SMNVEV (reference sequence). The CDR3 is made up of 15 amino acids. Produced via immunoSEQ multiplex PCR; TCRdb's table is partial and in-frame only. Among about 280,000 clones, around 90% were seen once, and the ten largest hold about 1.7%. This TCR was recovered from a woman younger than 35 with acute COVID-19. Sequencing used PBMCs or T cells enriched from blood (not recorded which). The gene calls are TRBV27 and TRBJ2-3; 8 bases align to TRBD2. The CDR3 region has the DNA TGTGCCAGCAGTTATAGCGGGGATAGCACAGATACGCAGTATTTT. It specifies CASSYSGDSTDTQYF.